Shown below are 5 T cell receptor beta chains from a single sample sequenced in a study of cytomegalovirus exposure and HLA in healthy donors. PCR was performed using 60 Vbeta and 13 Jbeta primers. Assay: immunoSEQ multiplex PCR; the TCRdb copy retains only in-frame clones and omits some. The sample lists 100,000 to 150,000 clones, around 74% seen once, with less than 5% in the top ten. The sequenced sample consisted of PBMCs. The receptors stem from a woman between 50 and 59 years old in good health and CMV-seropositive.

This rearrangement joins TRBV4-1 to TRBJ1-3; 11 bases are a match to TRBD1. CDR3 length: 19 residues. Germline V gives CDR1 MGHRA, CDR2 YSYEKL. V shed 0 bases, J shed 4 bases, and the junction held 11 bases outside the gene matches. The CDR3 reads CASSQDGQGATVLGNTIYF. CDR3 nucleotide sequence: TGCGCCAGCAGCCAAGATGGACAGGGGGCGACGGTTCTGGGAAACACCATATATTTT.

The CDR3 sequence is CASSLGRRTIYEQYF. CDR3 nucleotide sequence: TGTGCCAGCAGTTTAGGGAGGCGGACTATCTACGAGCAGTACTTC. This chain links TRBV28 with TRBJ2-7, with D maybe TRBD2 (6 bases). In germline, CDR1 is MDHEN, CDR2 SYDVKM. The CDR3 sequence is 15 residues long. V was cut by 2 bases and J by 3 bases, with 14 bases left in between.

This chain links TRBV19 with TRBJ2-3, with 8 nucleotides matching TRBD2. The CDR3 extends over 15 amino acids. Germline V gene lookup returns CDR1 LNHDA and CDR2 SQIVND (reference sequence). V gave up 6 bases and J gave up 2 bases; unmatched junction bases: 7. The CDR3 loop reads CASSLSSGYTDTQYF. CDR3 sequence (DNA): TGTGCCAGTAGCCTTTCTAGCGGGTACACAGATACGCAGTATTTT.

Comment on this clone: The sample holds other DNA sequences that translate to the same CDR3. The gene calls are TRBV7-2 and TRBJ2-2; TRBD2 matches 16 bases. Germline-derived CDR1 and CDR2 are SGHTA and FQGNSA. The CDR3 length is 18 residues. Losses at the gene ends were 5 bases for V and 7 bases for J; bases not matched to a gene: 10. The CDR3 bases are TGTGCCAGCAGCCCAAGGGGACTAGCGGGGGGGCAGGGCGGGGAGCTGTTTTTT. Translation: CASSPRGLAGGQGGELFF.

The chain recombines TRBV2 with TRBJ2-7; a weak D match, TRBD1 (6 bases). CDR1 and CDR2 from the germline V gene are SNHLY and FYNNEI. There are 13 residues in the CDR3. V was pared by 7 bases and J by 5 bases, with 15 bases between. The CDR3 bases are TGTGCCAGCAAACGGGACACCTCGGACGAGCAGTACTTC. Its translation: CASKRDTSDEQYF.